The T cell receptor (beta chain) under discussion was sequenced for a study of cytomegalovirus exposure and HLA in healthy donors. Primers included in the PCR were 60 Vbeta and 13 Jbeta primers. Only in-frame clones appear in the TCRdb table, and some are missing; sequencing was by immunoSEQ multiplex PCR. Its table lists some 200,000 clones. Trimming removed 0 bases from V and 6 bases from J, with 9 bases in between. CDR1 and CDR2 (germline): SGHDT, YYEEEE. This CDR3 has 13 amino acids. The chain links TRBV5-6 to TRBJ1-2; D might be TRBD1 (5 bases). The source is a boy aged 5 to 17 in good health and CMV-seronegative. Source material: PBMCs. CDR3 nucleotide sequence: TGTGCCAGCAGCTTGGCAGGGTTCGATGGCTACACCTTC. Protein sequence: CASSLAGFDGYTF.